These 17 T cell receptor beta chains were all obtained from the same sample, sequenced in a study of cytomegalovirus exposure and HLA in healthy donors. With 60 Vbeta and 13 Jbeta primers, the PCR was carried out. Profiling relied on immunoSEQ multiplex PCR, and the TCRdb table lists in-frame clones only, not all of them. Its table records under 200,000 clones. Sequenced material: PBMCs. These receptors originate from a man aged 30 to 39 in good health and CMV-seronegative.

This chain joins TRBV28 and TRBJ1-1; D is ambiguous. CDR1 is MDHEN and CDR2 is SYDVKM in the germline V gene. V dropped 0 bases and J dropped 4 bases, with 9 bases sitting between them. CDR3 length equals 14 residues. CDR3 bases: TGTGCCAGCAGTTTATGGAGGGCGGGCACTGAAGCTTTCTTT. This codes for CASSLWRAGTEAFF.

DNA of the CDR3: TGTGCCAGCAGCCAGCGGGAGAAGGGTAACATTCAGTACTTC. This translates into CASSQREKGNIQYF. The chain recombines TRBV7-2 with TRBJ2-4; TRBD2 matches at 8 bases. V gave up 5 bases and J gave up 7 bases; unmatched junction bases: 7. The CDR3 is made up of 14 amino acids. Per germline, CDR1 SGHTA and CDR2 FQGNSA.

The genes are TRBV2 and TRBJ1-5; 7 positions agree with TRBD1. This CDR3 region has 13 residues. Losses at the gene ends were 10 bases for V and 3 bases for J; bases not matched to a gene: 6. The germline gives CDR1 SNHLY, CDR2 FYNNEI. The CDR3 reads CATRGQYNQPQHF. CDR3 bases: TGTGCCACCCGGGGACAGTACAATCAGCCCCAGCATTTT.

This sequence joins TRBV7-9 and TRBJ2-1, with TRBD1 matching 8 bases. The CDR3 has 14 amino acids. V shed 2 bases, J shed 6 bases, and the junction held 3 bases outside the gene matches. Germline V lookup: CDR1 SEHNR, CDR2 FQNEAQ (reference sequence). In DNA form, the CDR3 reads TGTGCCAGCAGCTTAAAAACAGGGGGCAATGAGCAGTTCTTC. Its protein product is CASSLKTGGNEQFF.

The rearrangement joins TRBV15 to TRBJ2-1; 8 bases are a match to TRBD1. The CDR3 has 14 residues. Germline-derived CDR1 and CDR2 are LNHNV and YYDKDF (reference sequence). The junction had 5 bases not matched to a gene; V was cut back by 3 bases and J by 7 bases. The CDR3 DNA follows: TGTGCCACCAGCAGCAGGACAGGGTGGAATGAGCAGTTCTTC. It translates to CATSSRTGWNEQFF. The entire variable domain, with the rest obtained from reference TRBV15 and TRBJ2-1, is as follows: DAMVIQNPRYQVTQFGKPVTLSCSQTLNHNVMYWYQQKSSQAPKLLFHYYDKDFNNEADTPDNFQSRRPNTSFCFLDIRSPGLGDTAMYLCATSSRTGWNEQFFGPGTRLTVL.

The rearrangement links TRBV5-4 to TRBJ2-7, with TRBD2 identical over 10 bases. CDR1 and CDR2 from the germline V gene are SGHNT and YYREEE (reference sequence). The CDR3 is 16 amino acids. Unmatched junction bases numbered 9, after V lost 4 bases and J lost 2 bases. The chain's CDR3 is CASSPGLADIAYEQYF. The DNA for the CDR3 is TGTGCCAGCAGCCCTGGACTAGCGGATATAGCCTACGAGCAGTACTTC.

V and J are TRBV7-6 and TRBJ2-1; TRBD2 is a possible D gene (6 bases). This CDR3 spans 13 amino acids. V lost 0 bases to trimming and J lost 9 bases, with 9 bases between them. Germline CDR1 is SGHVS and CDR2 is FNYEAQ. In nucleotides, the CDR3 is TGTGCCAGCAGCTTAGCCGCGGGGAGTGAGCAGTTCTTC. Protein sequence: CASSLAAGSEQFF.

This rearrangement joins TRBV27 to TRBJ1-1; TRBD1 aligns across 7 bases. Unmatched junction bases numbered 6, after V lost 8 bases and J lost 3 bases. The germline gives CDR1 MNHEY, CDR2 SMNVEV (reference sequence). CDR3 size: 13 residues. The CDR3 is CASAPTGDTEAFF. DNA of the CDR3: TGTGCCAGCGCCCCTACAGGGGACACTGAAGCTTTCTTT.

This sequence joins TRBV10-3 and TRBJ2-1, with D possibly matching TRBD2 (5 bases). Germline V gene lookup returns CDR1 ENHRY and CDR2 SYGVKD. V lost 3 bases to trimming and J lost 8 bases, with 17 bases between them. The CDR3 contains 15 residues. Written as DNA, the CDR3 is TGTGCCATCAGTGATCCGAGCGGAGCTGGGTATGAGCAGTTCTTC. Its translation: CAISDPSGAGYEQFF.

For the CDR3, the DNA is TGTGCCAGCAGCCGGGGACTTGGAGAAAATGAGCAGTTCTTC. Encoded protein: CASSRGLGENEQFF. The chain employs TRBV7-3 and TRBJ2-1; possibly TRBD2 for D (6 bases). Trimming took off 5 bases at V and 7 bases at J, with 15 bases between the two ends. Germline CDR1 is SGHTA and CDR2 is FQGTGA. There are 14 residues in the CDR3.

J is TRBJ2-5 and V is TRBV2, with D unclear. The CDR3 runs 13 residues. Germline V gene sequence: CDR1 SNHLY, CDR2 FYNNEI. Trimming stripped 7 bases from V and 4 bases from J, with 13 bases between. In nucleotides, the CDR3 is TGTGCCAGCACCCTAGAGTCCGGAGAGACCCAGTACTTC. It encodes CASTLESGETQYF.

CDR3 residues: CASSLQSLGIQYF. DNA for the CDR3: TGTGCCAGCAGTCTACAATCCCTCGGGATTCAGTACTTC. This chain uses TRBV25-1 with TRBJ2-4; D is undetermined. Germline V lookup: CDR1 MGHDK, CDR2 SYGVNS. V was pared by 5 bases and J by 10 bases, with 15 bases between. The CDR3 is 13 amino acids.

V usage is TRBV7-7 and J usage is TRBJ1-3; D remains unclear. The CDR3 has 16 amino acids. The V gene's germline CDR1 is SSHAT and CDR2 FNYEAQ (reference sequence). Trimming left V 5 bases short and J 2 bases short, with 16 bases between. This CDR3 reads CASSPGSLGTGNTIYF. CDR3 sequence (DNA): TGTGCCAGCAGCCCGGGGTCCCTAGGAACTGGAAACACCATATATTTT.

The chain employs TRBV5-1 and TRBJ1-1; a possible D gene is TRBD1 (6 bases). V was shortened by 6 bases and J by 1 base, with 13 bases between the two germline ends. The CDR3 length is 14 residues. Germline assignment: CDR1 SGHRS and CDR2 YFSETQ. CDR3 loop: CASTHGTPNTEAFF. The CDR3 DNA reads as TGCGCCAGCACCCACGGGACACCGAACACTGAAGCTTTCTTT.

This chain links TRBV10-2 with TRBJ2-2, with TRBD1 identical over 9 bases. The CDR3 sequence is 15 residues long. Per germline, CDR1 WSHSY and CDR2 SAAADI. V lost 7 bases and J lost 4; bases outside the gene matches: 7. This CDR3 reads CASIPGQGPTGELFF. The DNA of the CDR3 is TGCGCCAGCATTCCGGGACAGGGTCCCACCGGGGAGCTGTTTTTT.

The rearrangement links TRBV2 to TRBJ2-7; no definite D call. V dropped 3 bases and J dropped 3 bases, with 12 bases sitting between them. The CDR3 is 14 amino acids. Germline CDR1 reads SNHLY; CDR2 reads FYNNEI. The CDR3 DNA follows: TGTGCCAGCAGTGATCCAAGAATTAGCTACGAGCAGTACTTC. Its protein is CASSDPRISYEQYF.

The rearrangement links TRBV18 to TRBJ2-3; 9 nucleotides align to TRBD2. Trimming cost V 6 bases and J 5 bases; bases outside gene matches: 6. This CDR3 has 14 amino acids. Germline CDR1 is KGHSH and CDR2 is LQKENI. CDR3 residues: CASSDSGSGDTQYF. CDR3 DNA: TGTGCCAGCTCGGATAGCGGGAGTGGAGATACGCAGTATTTT.